There are a few counts of the clone carrying this T cell receptor beta chain. Its specificity is unknown. Individual cDNA molecules each received unique molecular identifiers attached to them. TCRdb itself ran the 5' RACE reads through MiXCR, one entry per CDR3 protein. The sample has 46,000 or so distinct CDR3 sequences; about 12% are singletons. The data were obtained in a study of early T cells in non-severe SARS-CoV-2 infection. General study points: Anti-spike CD8 specificities were favored by VDJdb matching, whose results missed private and CD4 specificities.

CDR3 length: 13 amino acids. Germline V CDR1 and CDR2: DFQATT, SNEGSKA (reference sequence). V shed 3 bases and J shed 7 bases, with 12 bases lying between them. The source of this sequence is an adult who was a healthcare worker with PCR-confirmed SARS-CoV-2 infection or an uninfected control (not recorded which). This chain uses TRBV20-1 with TRBJ2-2; D gene ambiguous. The specimen sequenced was whole blood. The CDR3 nucleotides read TGCAGTGCTAGTAAGCCAGGCAGCGGGGAGCTGTTTTTT. It codes for CSASKPGSGELFF.